The 30 T cell receptor beta chains below come from one sample, sequenced in a study of early T cells in non-severe SARS-CoV-2 infection. One entry per CDR3 protein results from TCRdb running MiXCR on the 5' RACE reads. The table shows about 77,000 distinct CDR3 sequences, with around a tenth occurring only once. Sequences were obtained from whole blood. Source of these receptors: an adult who was a healthcare worker with PCR-confirmed SARS-CoV-2 infection or an uninfected control (not recorded which).

This clonotype has just a few counts. This rearrangement joins TRBV12-3 or TRBV12-4 to TRBJ2-5, with TRBD2 matching 13 bases. This CDR3 has 17 residues. J lost 9 bases, V lost 5 bases, and 15 bases had no gene match. The chain's CDR3 is CASSPKNGLAGEAAQYF. The CDR3, as DNA: TGTGCCAGCAGTCCTAAAAACGGACTAGCGGGAGAAGCGGCCCAGTACTTC.

There are a few counts of this clonotype. This chain joins TRBV10-3 and TRBJ1-1; D is ambiguous. Germline V gene lookup returns CDR1 ENHRY and CDR2 SYGVKD. The CDR3 extends over 13 amino acids. The V gene lost 7 bases and the J gene lost 0 bases, with 9 bases spanning the gap. The CDR3 here is CAIKVSVNTEAFF. The CDR3 DNA reads as TGTGCCATCAAGGTTTCCGTGAACACTGAAGCTTTCTTT.

Concerning this clonotype: This may be a read error, as it is one base from a much larger clone. The CDR3 DNA follows: TGTGCCAGCTCCTGGGCCACAGGATCCGGCTACACCTTC. Translated: CASSWATGSGYTF. The chain has TRBV6-2 or TRBV6-3 and TRBJ1-2; D is possibly TRBD1 (5 bases). The CDR3 has 13 amino acids. Germline lookup yields CDR1 MNHEY and CDR2 SVGEGT. Trimming shortened V by 8 bases and J by 8 bases, and 18 bases separated the two germline ends.

This clonotype has at least ten counts. The J gene is TRBJ1-3, the V gene TRBV5-4; no reliable D call. The germline V gene encodes CDR1 SGHNT and CDR2 YYREEE (reference sequence). The V and J ends lost 0 bases and 0 bases respectively, with 7 bases between them. This CDR3 spans 15 amino acids. CDR3 sequence: CASSLDSGSGNTIYF. CDR3 DNA: TGTGCCAGCAGCTTGGACAGTGGCTCTGGAAACACCATATATTTT. Full variable domain (rest looked up from reference TRBV5-4 and TRBJ1-3): ETGVTQSPTHLIKTRGQQVTLRCSSQSGHNTVSWYQQALGQGPQFIFQYYREEENGRGNFPPRFSGLQFPNYSSELNVNALELDDSALYLCASSLDSGSGNTIYFGEGSWLTVV.

This clonotype was found a few times. The gene calls are TRBV20-1 and TRBJ2-7, with no clear D. CDR3 length: 11 residues. CDR1 is DFQATT, CDR2 SNEGSKA, per germline (reference sequence). The ends were cut back, 4 bases at V and 0 bases at J, with 4 bases in the middle. Here the CDR3 reads CSATHSYEQYF. CDR3 bases: TGCAGTGCTACTCACTCCTACGAGCAGTACTTC.

This clonotype was counted a few times. This chain connects TRBV15 to TRBJ2-7; D tentatively reads TRBD1 or TRBD2 (7 bases each). This CDR3 is built from 15 residues. CDR1 LNHNV and CDR2 YYDKDF come from the germline V gene (reference sequence). With 0 bases removed from V and 3 bases from J, the gap between germline ends came to 12 bases. CDR3 DNA: TGTGCCACCAGCAGAGATCCAGGGGGGGACTACGAGCAGTACTTC. Protein sequence: CATSRDPGGDYEQYF.

This clonotype was seen many times. CDR3 in DNA: TGTGCCAGCAGTGAGATGGGACTAGCGGGAGGAGAGCAGTTCTTC. Translated, it gives CASSEMGLAGGEQFF. The chain is built from TRBV6-4 and TRBJ2-1, with 15 bases identical to TRBD2. The CDR3 is 15 amino acids. V shed 3 bases, J shed 10 bases, and the junction held 4 bases outside the gene matches. Germline CDR1 reads MRHNA; CDR2 reads SNTAGT.

This chain connects TRBV10-3 to TRBJ2-1, with a possible D match to TRBD2 (6 bases). The germline V gene has CDR1 ENHRY and CDR2 SYGVKD. The germline V and J ends were trimmed by 7 bases and 5 bases, with 24 bases remaining between them. The CDR3 totals 17 residues. CDR3 residues: CAITSSLLARRNNEQFF. The DNA for the CDR3 is TGTGCCATCACCTCATCTCTACTAGCCCGGAGGAACAATGAGCAGTTCTTC.

The CDR3 nucleotides are TGTGCCAGCAGACCGAGGGGTGGGGCCAACGTCCTGACTTTC. This translates into CASRPRGGANVLTF. The rearrangement joins TRBV27 to TRBJ2-6, with D perhaps assigned TRBD1 or TRBD2 (5 bases each). CDR3 size: 14 residues. Germline V gene data show CDR1 as MNHEY and CDR2 as SMNVEV (reference sequence). V dropped 6 bases and J dropped 3 bases, with 9 bases sitting between them.

This clonotype turned up a few times. The chain employs TRBV24-1 and TRBJ2-5; 7 bases agree with TRBD2. Losses at the gene ends were 2 bases for V and 3 bases for J; bases not matched to a gene: 5. Per germline, CDR1 KGHDR and CDR2 SFDVKD. The CDR3 loop spans 15 amino acids. The CDR3 spells CATSDYGLGEETQYF. CDR3 nucleotide sequence: TGTGCCACCAGTGATTACGGACTAGGGGAAGAGACCCAGTACTTC.

This clonotype has just a few counts. The rearrangement joins TRBV30 to TRBJ2-7; D is perhaps TRBD2 (6 bases). V was shortened by 3 bases and J by 1 base, with 10 bases between the two germline ends. Germline values: CDR1 GTSNPN, CDR2 SVGIG (reference sequence). The CDR3 runs to 13 residues. The CDR3 sequence is CAWRQAGSYEQYF. CDR3 coding DNA: TGTGCCTGGAGACAGGCGGGGTCCTACGAGCAGTACTTC.

This clonotype was seen at least ten times. V is TRBV7-9 and J is TRBJ2-1; the D gene is possibly TRBD1 (7 bases). The germline CDR1 and CDR2 sequences are SEHNR and FQNEAQ (reference sequence). Trimming shortened V by 5 bases and J by 6 bases, and 20 bases separated the two germline ends. The length of the CDR3 is 16 residues. The CDR3: CASSPSGGGISNEQFF. CDR3 nucleotide sequence: TGTGCCAGCAGCCCATCTGGAGGGGGCATCTCCAATGAGCAGTTCTTC.

The V call is TRBV20-1, the J call TRBJ2-1, with TRBD2 matching 10 bases. The CDR3 is 15 amino acids. Unmatched junction bases numbered 8, after V lost 5 bases and J lost 4 bases. Germline V gives CDR1 DFQATT, CDR2 SNEGSKA (reference sequence). CDR3 in DNA: TGCAGTGCTCTGAACGGACTAGCGGATTACAATGAGCAGTTCTTC. Its translation: CSALNGLADYNEQFF.

This clonotype was found many times. The chain joins TRBV30 to TRBJ2-3; D tentatively fits TRBD1 or TRBD2 (6 bases each). Germline V gene lookup returns CDR1 GTSNPN and CDR2 SVGIG (reference sequence). Trimming pared 8 bases from V and 6 bases from J, leaving 18 bases between. The CDR3 contains 13 residues. The CDR3 DNA sequence: TGTGCCCTCGGAGGGGGACCAGGGGATACGCAGTATTTT. Protein: CALGGGPGDTQYF.

This clonotype was picked up many times. V is TRBV20-1 and J is TRBJ2-7, with TRBD1 matching 8 bases. This CDR3 has 12 amino acids. In germline, CDR1 is DFQATT, CDR2 SNEGSKA (reference sequence). V shed 6 bases and J 7 bases; nucleotides not matched to a gene: 8. CDR3 in amino acids: CSARDRKAEQYF. DNA of the CDR3: TGCAGTGCAAGGGACAGGAAAGCGGAGCAGTACTTC.

The rearrangement uses TRBV11-2 and TRBJ2-1, with 15 bases fitting TRBD2. The CDR3 extends over 19 amino acids. The V segment lost 5 bases and the J segment 7 bases; nucleotides outside the gene matches: 15. The V gene's germline CDR1 is SGHAT and CDR2 FQNNGV. The CDR3 DNA reads as TGTGCCAGCAGCCCTAGACCTGGCGCCGGGACTAGCGGGAGGAATGAGCAGTTCTTC. Its protein product is CASSPRPGAGTSGRNEQFF.

Judged by abundance, this clonotype is medium-sized. The junction shows a germline mismatch at one end, possibly a read error. The chain has TRBV12-3 or TRBV12-4 and TRBJ1-5; the D is unclear. This CDR3 spans 13 amino acids. The CDR3 is CVSCRGGNQPQHF. The CDR3 DNA is TGTGTCAGCTGTCGGGGTGGCAATCAGCCCCAGCATTTT.

The table lists this clonotype with many counts. The genes are TRBV18 and TRBJ2-2, with D unresolved. The CDR3 consists of 13 residues. V gave up 5 bases and J gave up 4 bases, with 8 bases separating them. The germline gives CDR1 KGHSH, CDR2 LQKENI. The CDR3 loop is CASSAQSTGELFF. DNA for the CDR3: TGTGCCAGCTCAGCGCAGTCCACCGGGGAGCTGTTTTTT.

The chain joins TRBV5-1 to TRBJ2-1; D is possibly TRBD2 (6 bases). V dropped 2 bases and J dropped 4 bases, with 13 bases sitting between them. This CDR3 contains 15 residues. Germline assignment: CDR1 SGHRS and CDR2 YFSETQ. CDR3 region: CASSLGGTYYNEQFF. The CDR3, as DNA: TGCGCCAGCAGCTTAGGCGGGACTTATTACAATGAGCAGTTCTTC.

This clonotype was observed at least ten times. The chain employs TRBV7-3 and TRBJ2-1, with a tentative D call TRBD2 (6 bases). Germline CDR1 reads SGHTA; CDR2 reads FQGTGA. The CDR3 is 13 residues long. V lost 5 bases, J lost 7 bases, and 12 bases lay in between. CDR3 residues: CASSLIRGNEQFF. CDR3 coding DNA: TGTGCCAGCAGCCTCATACGGGGGAATGAGCAGTTCTTC.

The chain combines TRBV9 with TRBJ2-7, with 8 bases that match TRBD2. The V gene end was trimmed by 4 bases and the J gene end by 1 base; junction bases not matched to a gene: 10. Germline-derived CDR1 and CDR2 are SGDLS and YYNGEE. This CDR3 comprises 16 residues. CDR3 region: CASSQGAGVASYEQYF. The CDR3 DNA reads TGTGCCAGCAGCCAGGGAGCGGGAGTGGCGTCCTACGAGCAGTACTTC.

This clonotype was seen at least ten times. This chain uses TRBV7-9 with TRBJ2-1, with D perhaps matching TRBD2 (6 bases). Trimming pared 5 bases from V and 8 bases from J, leaving 22 bases between. Germline lookup yields CDR1 SEHNR and CDR2 FQNEAQ (reference sequence). CDR3 size: 16 residues. The CDR3 loop reads CASSASLAPGEDEQFF. The CDR3 DNA follows: TGTGCCAGCAGCGCCAGTCTAGCGCCGGGGGAGGATGAGCAGTTCTTC.

CDR3 sequence: CASSATGRDNEKLFF. CDR3 sequence (DNA): TGTGCCAGCAGCGCAACCGGGCGTGATAATGAAAAACTGTTTTTT. V gene TRBV11-2 combines with J gene TRBJ1-4; D is ambiguous. V shed 5 bases and J shed 4 bases, with 14 bases lying between them. This CDR3 is built from 15 residues. The germline gives CDR1 SGHAT, CDR2 FQNNGV.

The chain uses TRBV7-8 and TRBJ2-7; the match to TRBD2 covers 11 bases. CDR3 length: 16 amino acids. The V gene end was trimmed by 4 bases and the J gene end by 5 bases; junction bases not matched to a gene: 10. Germline CDR1 is SGHVS and CDR2 is FQNEAQ. CDR3 DNA: TGTGCCAGCAGCTCCCATAGCGGGAGGGCGCTTGACGAGCAGTACTTC. Its protein product is CASSSHSGRALDEQYF.

The CDR3 bases are TGTGCCAGCAGCTTAGCAGCGGGCGGGAACATTCAGTACTTC. This sequence encodes CASSLAAGGNIQYF. The chain employs TRBV13 and TRBJ2-4; D possibly corresponds to TRBD2 (6 bases). Germline CDR1 reads PRHDT; CDR2 reads FYEKMQ (reference sequence). The CDR3 contains 14 residues. V was cut by 1 base and J by 7 bases, with 11 bases left in between.

This clonotype was detected only a few times. This chain links TRBV15 with TRBJ1-5, with TRBD1 matching 7 bases. CDR1 and CDR2 from the germline V gene are LNHNV and YYDKDF (reference sequence). Germline trimming cut 0 bases from V and 6 bases from J; bases unmatched to any gene: 5. The CDR3 runs 15 residues. Written as DNA, the CDR3 is TGTGCCACCAGCAGAGATAACAGGGGAGGTCAGCCCCAGCATTTT. Encoded protein: CATSRDNRGGQPQHF.

This clonotype occurred many times. V usage is TRBV19 and J usage is TRBJ2-2, with 8 nucleotides matching TRBD1. V shed 6 bases and J 6 bases; nucleotides not matched to a gene: 9. The CDR3 is made up of 15 amino acids. Per germline, CDR1 LNHDA and CDR2 SQIVND (reference sequence). CDR3 coding DNA: TGTGCCAGTAGAGGGGACAGGAATGTAGCCGGGGAGCTGTTTTTT. Protein product: CASRGDRNVAGELFF.

This clonotype was counted at least ten times. The V gene is TRBV20-1, the J gene TRBJ2-7, with 10 bases that match TRBD2. This CDR3 has 15 residues. J gave up 2 bases and V 1 base, and 5 bases lay outside the gene matches. CDR1 DFQATT and CDR2 SNEGSKA come from the germline V gene (reference sequence). The DNA for the CDR3 is TGCAGTGCTAGAGCGGAGCGGGAGGGGACCTACGAGCAGTACTTC. Translating it yields CSARAEREGTYEQYF.

The rearrangement joins TRBV7-8 to TRBJ2-3, with TRBD1 matching 10 bases. Germline CDR1 and CDR2: SGHVS and FQNEAQ. V lost 5 bases, J lost 5 bases, and 7 bases stayed unmatched. The CDR3 runs to 15 residues. In nucleotides, the CDR3 is TGTGCCAGCAGCCAACAGACAGGGGGCTTAGATACGCAGTATTTT. It specifies CASSQQTGGLDTQYF.

This clonotype was picked up many times. V is TRBV7-2 and J is TRBJ2-7; D ambiguous. V lost 5 bases to trimming and J lost 3 bases, with 11 bases between them. The CDR3 spans 13 residues. Germline V gene lookup returns CDR1 SGHTA and CDR2 FQGNSA. The CDR3 DNA reads TGTGCCAGCAGCCGAGAAAGGGTCTACGAGCAGTACTTC. Its translation is CASSRERVYEQYF.